A selection of T cell receptor beta chains follows, all from one sample in a study of blood T cell repertoires in COVID-19. Libraries were prepared by immunoSEQ multiplex PCR; TCRdb keeps only in-frame clonotypes and omits some of them. The repertoire holds tens of thousands of clones, with 76% as singletons. Input material: peripheral blood. Receptors were obtained from a man in his 70s with active or convalescent COVID-19. Each CDR3 is given with its conserved first and last residue. The D gene is left open where the match is weak. Some rows have no size entry. The others give once, few or many, or a class for an expanded clone.

size | D | J | length | V | CDR3 | DNA
- | - | TRBJ1-2 | 14 | TRBV9 | CASSPPGGQSGYTF | TGTGCCAGCAGCCCACCGGGGGGGCAGAGCGGCTACACCTTC
few | - | TRBJ2-7 | 14 | TRBV6-5 | CASRVRDIAYEQYF | TGTGCCAGCAGGGTGAGGGATATTGCCTACGAGCAGTACTTC
- | - | TRBJ1-5 | 13 | TRBV28 | CASRSGPEQPQHF | TGTGCCAGCCGGTCAGGGCCGGAACAGCCCCAGCATTTT
- | TRBD1 | TRBJ2-7 | 14 | TRBV30 | CAWTPMGQTYEQYF | TGTGCCTGGACTCCGATGGGACAGACCTACGAGCAGTACTTC
- | TRBD2 | TRBJ2-2 | 16 | TRBV4-1 | CASRPSPSGGTGELFF | TGCGCCAGCAGGCCCTCGCCTAGCGGGGGGACCGGGGAGCTGTTTTTT
- | - | TRBJ1-1 | 14 | TRBV9 | CASSRGQINTEAFF | TGTGCCAGCAGCCGAGGACAGATTAACACTGAAGCTTTCTTT
- | TRBD2 | TRBJ2-5 | 16 | TRBV7-7 | CASSTRLAGGAETQYF | TGTGCCAGCAGCACTCGACTAGCTGGGGGTGCAGAGACCCAGTACTTC
- | TRBD1 | TRBJ1-4 | 14 | TRBV19 | CATGDRGQNEKLFF | TGTGCCACTGGGGACAGGGGCCAGAATGAAAAACTGTTTTTT
- | - | TRBJ1-4 | 15 | TRBV30 | CAWSGFRTASEKLFF | TGTGCCTGGAGTGGCTTTCGGACAGCTAGCGAAAAACTGTTTTTT
- | - | TRBJ1-6 | 14 | TRBV7-2 | CASSLSYYNSPLHF | TGTGCCAGCAGCTTATCCTACTATAATTCACCCCTCCACTTT
- | - | TRBJ2-7 | 13 | TRBV24-1 | CATSDSGSTEQYF | TGTGCCACCAGTGATTCCGGGTCCACGGAGCAGTACTTC
- | - | TRBJ2-7 | 12 | TRBV2 | CASKGEVYEQYF | TGTGCCAGCAAGGGGGAAGTTTACGAGCAGTACTTC
- | TRBD1 | TRBJ2-7 | 15 | TRBV5-1 | CASSLLTGVSYEQYF | TGCGCCAGCAGCTTATTGACAGGGGTCTCCTACGAGCAGTACTTC
few | - | TRBJ1-6 | 12 | TRBV28 | CASSLPSSPLHF | TGTGCCAGCAGTTTACCCAGTTCACCCCTCCACTTT
- | TRBD1 | TRBJ2-7 | 15 | TRBV14 | CASSLRGRASHEQYF | TGTGCCAGCAGCCTCAGGGGGCGCGCCTCTCACGAGCAGTACTTC
- | TRBD1 | TRBJ2-3 | 17 | TRBV10-3 | CAIRGQGTGASTDTQYF | TGTGCCATCAGGGGACAGGGTACGGGCGCTAGCACAGATACGCAGTATTTT
few | TRBD1 | TRBJ1-2 | 15 | TRBV28 | CASTLPGDSNYGYTF | TGTGCCAGCACCTTACCCGGGGACAGCAACTATGGCTACACCTTC
- | - | TRBJ2-2 | 14 | TRBV19 | CASTVGGLTGELFF | TGTGCCAGTACCGTCGGAGGGCTCACCGGGGAGCTGTTTTTT
- | TRBD2 | TRBJ2-2 | 16 | TRBV27 | CASSLGLAGNTGELFF | TGTGCCAGCAGCCTGGGACTAGCGGGGAACACCGGGGAGCTGTTTTTT
- | - | TRBJ1-6 | 13 | TRBV12-3/TRBV12-4 | CASRRGYDSPLHF | TGTGCCAGCAGAAGGGGGTATGATTCACCCCTCCACTTT
- | - | TRBJ1-4 | 11 | TRBV30 | CAWSVSEKLFF | TGTGCCTGGAGTGTAAGCGAAAAACTGTTTTTT
- | - | TRBJ1-2 | 12 | TRBV11-2 | CASSRGVYGYTF | TGTGCCAGCAGCCGCGGGGTTTATGGCTACACCTTC
- | - | TRBJ1-1 | 14 | TRBV3-1/TRBV3-2 | CASSQQGGLTEAFF | TGTGCCAGCAGCCAACAGGGAGGTTTGACTGAAGCTTTCTTT
- | - | TRBJ1-3 | 15 | TRBV18 | CASSPRGGTGNTIYF | TGTGCCAGCTCACCTCGGGGGGGAACTGGAAACACCATATATTTT
- | - | TRBJ1-3 | 15 | TRBV16 | CASSQSTEDGNTIYF | TGTGCCAGCAGCCAATCGACGGAGGATGGAAACACCATATATTTT
few | TRBD2 | TRBJ2-5 | 14 | TRBV7-9 | CASSSPGGQETQYF | TGTGCCAGCAGCTCACCCGGGGGGCAAGAGACCCAGTACTTC
- | - | TRBJ1-4 | 15 | TRBV28 | CASSGSGAVGEKLFF | TGTGCCAGCAGTGGCTCAGGGGCGGTTGGGGAAAAACTGTTTTTT
- | - | TRBJ1-5 | 13 | TRBV6-5 | CASFGQTNQPQHF | TGTGCCAGCTTCGGCCAGACTAATCAGCCCCAGCATTTT
- | TRBD1 | TRBJ2-3 | 14 | TRBV6-5 | CASGPGTGTDTQYF | TGTGCCAGCGGCCCGGGGACAGGTACAGATACGCAGTATTTT
- | - | TRBJ1-5 | 14 | TRBV30 | CAWSVQAGGQPQHF | TGTGCCTGGAGTGTACAGGCAGGAGGGCAGCCCCAGCATTTT
- | - | TRBJ1-5 | 16 | TRBV4-1 | CASSQDPNRNNQPQHF | TGCGCCAGCAGCCAAGATCCAAACAGGAACAATCAGCCCCAGCATTTT
- | TRBD1 | TRBJ2-7 | 15 | TRBV5-1 | CASSLGGTGGYEQYF | TGCGCCAGCAGCTTGGGAGGGACAGGGGGGTACGAGCAGTACTTC
- | - | TRBJ1-3 | 16 | TRBV10-3 | CAISDSSRGSGNTIYF | TGTGCCATCAGTGATTCTTCTCGGGGCTCTGGAAACACCATATATTTT
- | - | TRBJ2-1 | 16 | TRBV27 | CASSFYGAGEGNEQFF | TGTGCCAGCAGTTTTTACGGCGCAGGGGAGGGTAATGAGCAGTTCTTC
- | TRBD2 | TRBJ2-7 | 16 | TRBV6-5 | CASSYRLAGKQNEQYF | TGTGCCAGCAGTTACCGACTAGCGGGGAAGCAAAACGAGCAGTACTTC
- | TRBD1 | TRBJ1-1 | 15 | TRBV6-5 | CASRDRVLLGTEAFF | TGTGCCAGCCGGGACAGGGTGCTATTGGGCACTGAAGCTTTCTTT
- | TRBD1 | TRBJ2-7 | 13 | TRBV27 | CASSQRQGYEQYF | TGTGCCAGCAGTCAAAGACAGGGCTACGAGCAGTACTTC
- | - | TRBJ2-6 | 16 | TRBV11-3 | CASSLDSGVGANVLTF | TGTGCCAGCAGCTTAGATTCCGGGGTCGGGGCCAACGTCCTGACTTTC
- | TRBD1 | TRBJ2-1 | 16 | TRBV18 | CASSPKGTGTYNEQFF | TGTGCCAGCTCACCAAAAGGGACAGGGACCTACAATGAGCAGTTCTTC
- | - | TRBJ2-2 | 18 | TRBV2 | CASSDWGQATQGTGELFF | TGTGCCAGCAGTGATTGGGGCCAGGCGACGCAAGGCACCGGGGAGCTGTTTTTT
- | - | TRBJ2-5 | 14 | TRBV18 | CASSPRVIQETQYF | TGTGCCAGCTCACCTCGGGTAATTCAAGAGACCCAGTACTTC
- | TRBD1 | TRBJ1-2 | 12 | TRBV28 | CASKQGAVGYTF | TGTGCCAGCAAGCAGGGGGCAGTTGGCTACACCTTC
once | TRBD1 | TRBJ2-7 | 16 | TRBV6-5 | CASSYSKDRGQYEQYF | TGTGCCAGCAGTTACTCGAAGGACAGGGGGCAATACGAGCAGTACTTC
once | TRBD2 | TRBJ2-1 | 18 | TRBV19 | CASSINGPGLAYVNEQFF | TGTGCCAGTAGTATAAACGGCCCGGGACTAGCATACGTCAATGAGCAGTTCTTC
- | - | TRBJ2-5 | 13 | TRBV5-1 | CASSLQAEETQYF | TGCGCCAGCAGCTTGCAAGCCGAAGAGACCCAGTACTTC
- | - | TRBJ1-6 | 13 | TRBV30 | CAWSGQPNSPLHF | TGTGCCTGGAGTGGGCAACCTAATTCACCCCTCCACTTT
- | - | TRBJ1-5 | 15 | TRBV6-6 | CASSLIGGGNQPQHF | TGTGCCAGCAGCCTTATAGGGGGGGGCAATCAGCCCCAGCATTTT